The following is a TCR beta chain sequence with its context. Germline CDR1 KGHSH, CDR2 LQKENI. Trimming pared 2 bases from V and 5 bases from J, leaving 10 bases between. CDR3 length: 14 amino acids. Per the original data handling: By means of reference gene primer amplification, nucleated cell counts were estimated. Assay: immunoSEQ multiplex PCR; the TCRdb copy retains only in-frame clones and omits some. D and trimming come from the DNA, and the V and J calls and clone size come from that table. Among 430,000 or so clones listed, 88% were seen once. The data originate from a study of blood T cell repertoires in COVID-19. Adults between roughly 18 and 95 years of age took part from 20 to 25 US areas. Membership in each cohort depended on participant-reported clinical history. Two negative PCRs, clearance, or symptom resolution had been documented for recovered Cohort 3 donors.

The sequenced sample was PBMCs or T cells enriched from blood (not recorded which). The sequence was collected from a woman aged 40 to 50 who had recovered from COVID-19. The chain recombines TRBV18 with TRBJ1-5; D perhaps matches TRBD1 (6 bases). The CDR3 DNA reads TGTGCCAGCTCACCAATCCCAGGGGATCAGCCCCAGCATTTT. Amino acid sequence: CASSPIPGDQPQHF. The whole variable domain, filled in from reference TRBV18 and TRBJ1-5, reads NAGVMQNPRHLVRRRGQEARLRCSPMKGHSHVYWYRQLPEEGLKFMVYLQKENIIDESGMPKERFSAEFPKEGPSILRIQQVVRGDSAAYFCASSPIPGDQPQHFGDGTRLSIL.